The TCR beta chain under discussion was sequenced for a study of cytomegalovirus exposure and HLA in healthy donors. Trimming took off 4 bases at V and 10 bases at J, with 12 bases between the two ends. Germline V gives CDR1 SGHRS, CDR2 YFSETQ. The CDR3 consists of 12 residues. Study-level findings and limits: Most likely, a cluster of highly shared sequence variants arose as a sequencing artifact. Excluded: some indistinguishable V segments such as TRBV6-2 and TRBV6-3. Presence/absence analyses took donor sequencing depth as roughly uniform.

The sample holds a few counts of this clone. Its matching antigen is unknown. 13 Jbeta primers and 60 Vbeta primers were used for the PCR. Some clones are missing from TCRdb's copy, which holds only in-frame ones; the method was immunoSEQ multiplex PCR. The table lists 100,000 to 150,000 clones, approximately 70% of them singletons. The chain uses TRBV5-1 and TRBJ2-1; possible D gene TRBD1, 5 bases. This sequence was found in a woman between 55 and 75 years old in good health and CMV-seropositive. Source material: PBMCs. CDR3 sequence reads: CASSPGLREQFF. The CDR3 DNA follows: TGCGCCAGCAGCCCAGGGCTTAGGGAGCAGTTCTTC.